These 9 T cell receptor beta chains were all obtained from the same sample, sequenced in a study of blood T cell repertoires in COVID-19. TCRdb's copy holds only in-frame clones and misses some; the assay was immunoSEQ multiplex PCR. The data show approximately 190,000 clones, approximately 80% seen once. The material sequenced was PBMCs or T cells enriched from blood (not recorded which). The receptors shown here come from an older woman with acute COVID-19.

The J gene is TRBJ2-5, the V gene TRBV4-1; D is possibly TRBD1 (6 bases). The CDR3 covers 14 residues. The germline V gene encodes CDR1 MGHRA and CDR2 YSYEKL. V shed 2 bases and J shed 5 bases, with 12 bases lying between them. For the CDR3, the DNA is TGCGCCAGCAGCCAAACAGGGTTTGTCGAGACCCAGTACTTC. Translation: CASSQTGFVETQYF.

The rearrangement uses TRBV7-9 and TRBJ2-5, with D possibly being TRBD2 (6 bases). V was cut by 1 base and J by 1 base, with 10 bases left in between. The CDR3 consists of 15 residues. From germline, CDR1 is SEHNR and CDR2 FQNEAQ (reference sequence). The CDR3 reads CASSLVSGGQETQYF. CDR3 sequence (DNA): TGTGCCAGCAGCTTAGTTTCCGGGGGCCAAGAGACCCAGTACTTC.

V gene TRBV6-2 or TRBV6-3 combines with J gene TRBJ2-5; 9 bases line up with TRBD2. The CDR3 sequence is 17 residues long. The germline V gene encodes CDR1 MNHEY and CDR2 SVGEGT. Unmatched junction bases numbered 7, after V lost 0 bases and J lost 2 bases. DNA for the CDR3: TGTGCCAGCAGTTACTCGAAGGCTAGCGGGATACAAGAGACCCAGTACTTC. It specifies CASSYSKASGIQETQYF.

This chain links TRBV6-5 with TRBJ1-3; D is ambiguous. CDR1 and CDR2 (germline): MNHEY, SVGAGI. The V end was cut by 6 bases, the J end by 4 bases, with 16 bases between. The CDR3 is 15 amino acids. In DNA, the CDR3 is TGTGCCAGCAGGAGAGAGCCGATGCCCGGAAACACCATATATTTT. It specifies CASRREPMPGNTIYF.

This chain joins TRBV19 and TRBJ2-1; 11 nucleotides agree with TRBD2. The V and J ends lost 5 bases and 9 bases, in that order; junction bases with no gene match: 12. Germline values: CDR1 LNHDA, CDR2 SQIVND (reference sequence). This CDR3 is 16 amino acids long. The CDR3 DNA reads TGTGCCAGTAGTTTCTCCCGGGGTAGCGGGGGGGGTGAGCAGTTCTTC. It translates to CASSFSRGSGGGEQFF.

This clone was seen only a few times. The chain recombines TRBV19 with TRBJ1-5, with a tentative D call TRBD1 (5 bases). In germline, CDR1 is LNHDA, CDR2 SQIVND (reference sequence). The V end was cut by 1 base, the J end by 3 bases, with 10 bases between. CDR3 length: 15 amino acids. The CDR3: CASSIGQGSNQPQHF. CDR3 nucleotides: TGTGCCAGTAGTATAGGGCAGGGCTCCAATCAGCCCCAGCATTTT.

The gene calls are TRBV5-6 and TRBJ1-6, with D unresolved. The CDR3 spans 14 residues. Germline-derived CDR1 and CDR2 are SGHDT and YYEEEE. V was cut by 1 base and J by 9 bases, with 11 bases left in between. The CDR3 loop reads CASSLFRPSSPLHF. CDR3 bases: TGTGCCAGCAGCTTGTTTCGTCCCAGTTCACCCCTCCACTTT.

The rearrangement joins TRBV7-8 to TRBJ2-1; 11 nucleotides line up with TRBD2. The junction had 11 bases not matched to a gene; V was cut back by 8 bases and J by 8 bases. Germline V lookup: CDR1 SGHVS, CDR2 FQNEAQ. The CDR3 consists of 15 residues. The CDR3 DNA is TGTGCCAGCGGGCCTTTAGCGGGGGGGCCCTATGAGCAGTTCTTC. It yields the protein CASGPLAGGPYEQFF.

This clone was seen more than once but under ten times. This chain joins TRBV28 and TRBJ1-2; possibly TRBD1 for D (5 bases). V lost 6 bases to trimming and J lost 2 bases, with 10 bases between them. Per germline, CDR1 MDHEN and CDR2 SYDVKM. The CDR3 runs to 13 residues. DNA of the CDR3: TGTGCCAGCAGGGGGCGGCAGAACTATGGCTACACCTTC. Translated: CASRGRQNYGYTF.